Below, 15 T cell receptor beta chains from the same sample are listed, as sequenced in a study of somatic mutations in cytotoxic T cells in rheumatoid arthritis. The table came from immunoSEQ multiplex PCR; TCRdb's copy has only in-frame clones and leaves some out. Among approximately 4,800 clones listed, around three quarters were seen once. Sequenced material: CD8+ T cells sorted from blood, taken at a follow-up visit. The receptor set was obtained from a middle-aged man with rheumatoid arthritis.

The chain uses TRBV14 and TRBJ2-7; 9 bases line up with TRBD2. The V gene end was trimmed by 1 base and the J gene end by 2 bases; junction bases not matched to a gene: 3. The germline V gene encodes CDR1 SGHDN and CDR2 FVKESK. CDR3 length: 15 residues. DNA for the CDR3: TGTGCCAGCAGCCAAGTGTCTAGCGGGGCCTACGAGCAGTACTTC. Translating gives CASSQVSSGAYEQYF.

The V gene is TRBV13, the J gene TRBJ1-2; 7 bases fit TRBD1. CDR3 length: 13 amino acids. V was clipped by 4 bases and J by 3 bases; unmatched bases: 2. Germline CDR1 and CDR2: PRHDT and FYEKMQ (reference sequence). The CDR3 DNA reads TGTGCCAGCAGCTCCACAGGGGACTATGGCTACACCTTC. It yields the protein CASSSTGDYGYTF.

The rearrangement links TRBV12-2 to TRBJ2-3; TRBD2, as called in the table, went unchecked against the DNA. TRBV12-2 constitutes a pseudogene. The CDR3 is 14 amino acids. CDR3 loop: CASPSWGGTDTQYF. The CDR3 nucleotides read TGTGCAAGTCCCTCCTGGGGGGGCACAGATACGCAGTATTTT.

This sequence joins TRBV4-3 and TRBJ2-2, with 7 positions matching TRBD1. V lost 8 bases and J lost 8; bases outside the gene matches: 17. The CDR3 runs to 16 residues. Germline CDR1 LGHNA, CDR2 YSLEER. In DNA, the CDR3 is TGCGCCAGCTCCCGGGAAAGGGGGCGATTCGAAGGGGAGCTGTTTTTT. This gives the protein CASSRERGRFEGELFF.

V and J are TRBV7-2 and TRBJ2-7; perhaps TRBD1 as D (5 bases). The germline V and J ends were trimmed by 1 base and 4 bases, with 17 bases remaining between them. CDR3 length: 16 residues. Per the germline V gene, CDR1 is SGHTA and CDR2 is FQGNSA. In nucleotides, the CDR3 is TGTGCCAGCAGCTTAGTTTCGCAGGGAAGGATATACGAGCAGTACTTC. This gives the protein CASSLVSQGRIYEQYF.

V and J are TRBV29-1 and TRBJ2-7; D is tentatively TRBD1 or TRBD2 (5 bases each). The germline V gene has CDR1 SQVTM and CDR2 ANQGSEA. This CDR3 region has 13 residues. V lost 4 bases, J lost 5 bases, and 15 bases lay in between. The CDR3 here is CSVAGGRIDEQYF. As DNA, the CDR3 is TGCAGCGTTGCTGGGGGACGGATCGACGAGCAGTACTTC.

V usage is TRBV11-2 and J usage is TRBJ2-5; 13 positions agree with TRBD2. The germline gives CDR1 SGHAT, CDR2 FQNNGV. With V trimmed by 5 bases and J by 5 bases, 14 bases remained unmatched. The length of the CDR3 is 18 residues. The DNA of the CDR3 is TGTGCCAGCAGCCCAGGGGGACTAGCGGGACTAGTAGTCGAGACCCAGTACTTC. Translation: CASSPGGLAGLVVETQYF.

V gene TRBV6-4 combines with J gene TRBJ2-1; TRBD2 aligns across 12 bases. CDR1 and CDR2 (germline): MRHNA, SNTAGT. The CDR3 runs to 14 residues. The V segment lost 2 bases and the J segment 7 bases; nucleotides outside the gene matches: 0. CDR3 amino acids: CASSDGTSGNEQFF. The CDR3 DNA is TGTGCCAGCAGTGACGGGACTAGCGGGAATGAGCAGTTCTTC.

CDR3 bases: TGTGCCTGGAGTTTCCCCCCTCTACCGGGCACTTCTTTGGGAAACAATCAGCCCCAGCATTTT. Translation: CAWSFPPLPGTSLGNNQPQHF. The chain has TRBV30 and TRBJ1-5; D remains ambiguous. The CDR3 runs to 21 residues. CDR1 and CDR2 from the germline V gene are GTSNPN and SVGIG (reference sequence). The V end was cut by 2 bases, the J end by 3 bases, with 32 bases between.

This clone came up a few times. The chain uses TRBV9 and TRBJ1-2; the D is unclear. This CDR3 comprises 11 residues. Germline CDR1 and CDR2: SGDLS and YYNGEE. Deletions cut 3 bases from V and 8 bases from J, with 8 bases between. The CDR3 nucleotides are TGTGCCAGCAGCGAGGGTCGAGGCTACACCTTC. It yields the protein CASSEGRGYTF.

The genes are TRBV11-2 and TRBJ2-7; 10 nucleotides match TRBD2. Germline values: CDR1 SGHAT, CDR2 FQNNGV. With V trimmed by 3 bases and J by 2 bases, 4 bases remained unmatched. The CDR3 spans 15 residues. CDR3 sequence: CASSLPGLAPYEQYF. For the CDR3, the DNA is TGTGCCAGCAGCTTGCCGGGACTAGCGCCCTACGAGCAGTACTTC.

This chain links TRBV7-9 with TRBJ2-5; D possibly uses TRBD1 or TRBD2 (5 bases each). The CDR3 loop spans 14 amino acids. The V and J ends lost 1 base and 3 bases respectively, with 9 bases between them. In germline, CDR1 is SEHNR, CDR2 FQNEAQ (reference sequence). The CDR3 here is CASSLVWGKETQYF. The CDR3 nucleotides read TGTGCCAGCAGCTTAGTCTGGGGGAAAGAGACCCAGTACTTC.

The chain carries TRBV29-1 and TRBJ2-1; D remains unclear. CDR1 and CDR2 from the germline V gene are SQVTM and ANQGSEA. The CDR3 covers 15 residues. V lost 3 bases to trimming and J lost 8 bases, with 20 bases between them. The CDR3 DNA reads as TGCAGCGTTGAGGGTGGTCAGGTAGAGTCGGATGAGCAGTTCTTC. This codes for CSVEGGQVESDEQFF.

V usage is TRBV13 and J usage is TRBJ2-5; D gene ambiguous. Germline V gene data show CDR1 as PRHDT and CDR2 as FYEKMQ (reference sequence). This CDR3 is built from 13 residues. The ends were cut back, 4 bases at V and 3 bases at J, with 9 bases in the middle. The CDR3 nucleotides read TGTGCCAGCAGCTGGCAAGAAGAAGAGACCCAGTACTTC. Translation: CASSWQEEETQYF. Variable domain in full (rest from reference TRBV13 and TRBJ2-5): AAGVIQSPRHLIKEKRETATLKCYPIPRHDTVYWYQQGPGQDPQFLISFYEKMQSDKGSIPDRFSAQQFSDYHSELNMSSLELGDSALYFCASSWQEEETQYFGPGTRLLVL.

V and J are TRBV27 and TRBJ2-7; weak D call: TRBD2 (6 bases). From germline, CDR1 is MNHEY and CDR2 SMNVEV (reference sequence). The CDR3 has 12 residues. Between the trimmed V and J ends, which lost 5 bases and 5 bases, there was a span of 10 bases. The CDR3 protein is CASSPGDHEQYF. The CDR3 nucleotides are TGTGCCAGCAGTCCGGGGGACCACGAGCAGTACTTC.